A single sample is the source of the 4 T cell receptor beta chains below, sequenced in a study of CD8 T cells in acute hepatitis C reinfection. The method was immunoSEQ multiplex PCR; TCRdb's version includes in-frame clones alone and lacks a portion of them. This table has about 40,000 clones, approximately 85% appearing once. Time point given: naive CD8 control sorted from an acute-time-point sample. Sequencing was carried out using naive CD8+ T cells from PBMCs. Receptor source: a woman aged 18-29 years who spontaneously cleared hepatitis C infection.

The gene calls are TRBV7-6 and TRBJ2-5, with D unresolved. V was shortened by 5 bases and J by 4 bases, with 11 bases between the two germline ends. The CDR3 totals 13 residues. Looked up from germline, CDR1 is SGHVS and CDR2 is FNYEAQ. The CDR3 nucleotides are TGTGCCAGCAGCCAATTGGGTGGAGAGACCCAGTACTTC. The encoded protein is CASSQLGGETQYF.

This clone came up a few times. This chain connects TRBV19 to TRBJ1-2, with a possible D match to TRBD1 (5 bases). There are 14 residues in the CDR3. Germline V CDR1 and CDR2: LNHDA, SQIVND (reference sequence). Trimming left V 8 bases short and J 0 bases short, with 13 bases between. CDR3 DNA: TGTGCCAGTTACGACGGACAAGCTAACTATGGCTACACCTTC. This codes for CASYDGQANYGYTF.

The chain employs TRBV4-2 and TRBJ2-1; the match to TRBD2 covers 8 bases. V lost 1 base to trimming and J lost 3 bases; unmatched junction nucleotides: 11. The CDR3 totals 18 residues. Germline values: CDR1 LGHNA, CDR2 YNFKEQ. This CDR3 is CASSQGVLGLGDYNEQFF. Written as DNA, the CDR3 is TGTGCCAGCAGCCAAGGGGTCCTGGGACTAGGAGACTACAATGAGCAGTTCTTC.

The V call is TRBV5-1, the J call TRBJ2-2, with 8 bases identical to TRBD1. The CDR3 is made up of 15 amino acids. V shed 4 bases, J shed 6 bases, and the junction held 8 bases outside the gene matches. In germline, CDR1 is SGHRS, CDR2 YFSETQ. CDR3 loop: CASSRRQGQSGELFF. The CDR3 coding sequence is TGCGCCAGCAGCCGACGACAGGGGCAGTCCGGGGAGCTGTTTTTT.